This T cell receptor beta chain was documented in a study of T cell changes during pregnancy in multiple sclerosis. The CDR3 consists of 17 residues. Per germline, CDR1 LNHNV and CDR2 YYDKDF (reference sequence). Deletions cut 0 bases from V and 1 base from J, with 15 bases between. Repertoires were generated with immunoSEQ multiplex PCR, while TCRdb's copy carries only in-frame clones and drops some. The data contain 40,000 to 55,000 clones, more than 85% of them seen just once; the ten biggest clones take up 2.5% to 3%. The material sequenced was CD8+ T cells from peripheral blood mononuclear cells, taken in the second trimester of pregnancy. The source of this sequence is a female donor with multiple sclerosis, enrolled in a pregnancy study. The chain links TRBV15 to TRBJ1-1; possible D gene TRBD1, 6 bases. Written as DNA, the CDR3 is TGTGCCACCAGCAGAGAGGTAGGGGGGGCTGGGAACACTGAAGCTTTCTTT. Translated, it gives CATSREVGGAGNTEAFF.